The text below deals with one T cell receptor (beta chain). This CDR3 region has 13 residues. The V end was cut by 7 bases, the J end by 0 bases, with 12 bases between. CDR1 and CDR2 (germline): SQVTM, ANQGSEA. Original data processing: The assay estimated nucleated cells by amplifying reference gene primers. TCRdb's table, derived via immunoSEQ multiplex PCR, lists solely in-frame clones and lacks some. From that table come the V and J calls and clone size; the DNA was used to work out D and trimming. The repertoire has more than 95,000 clones, 85% of them found once; the top ten carry more than 20%. This sample stems from a study of blood T cell repertoires in COVID-19. On the study more broadly: COVID-19 samples, acute and convalescent, were from the United States, Italy and Spain. PBMCs, B-cell-depleted T cells, or T cells provided the cDNA or gDNA that made up the material.

The chain carries TRBV29-1 and TRBJ1-1, with a possible D match to TRBD1 (5 bases). This clonotype was sampled from an elderly woman with acute or convalescent COVID-19. The sequenced sample was peripheral blood. CDR3 sequence: CSGRTGMNTEAFF. The CDR3 DNA reads as TGCAGCGGAAGAACAGGCATGAACACTGAAGCTTTCTTT.